This TCR beta chain was recorded in a study of molecular identifiers for immune sequencing clone quantification (dated by TCRdb to the late 2010s). At the level of the whole study: In a replicate experiment, RNA from roughly 20,000 or 100,000 naive CD8 T cells was split into five aliquots, four of which were sequenced. The study was a methods study using CD8 T cells to benchmark molecular-identifier clustering-based TCR repertoire sequencing (MIDCIRS) and TCR RNA copy counting. The study at large found these results: In CMV-specific effector cells, clones with more than 20 RNA copies accounted for over 97% of molecules, whereas in naive cells such clones accounted for under 1%. About 2.9 recovered TCR RNA copies per cell were obtained by modeling, versus about 9.7 by digital PCR, implying a capture efficiency of approximately 30%. When barcode sub-clustering was not used, chimeric consensus sequences inflated TCR diversity, with chimeras reaching as high as 47%. A single cell's worth of spiked-in Jurkat TCR RNA was reported detectable even among approximately 930,000 naive CD8 T cells. Identical TCR molecules sharing a barcode could cause highly expanded clone sizes to be underestimated. The naive libraries included spiked-in Jurkat TCR RNA (fewer than eleven copies' worth), and this Jurkat TCR RNA is not part of the donor repertoire.

Naive CD8 T cell libraries were made from around 18,000 to 910,000 sorted cells using 10%, 30% or 50% of purified RNA. Naive CD8 T cells, defined as CD8+CD4-CCR7+CD45RA+, were FACS-sorted into RLT Plus buffer on a BD FACSAria II. To test detection sensitivity, Jurkat RNA equivalent to roughly nine TCR copies was spiked into samples of roughly 17,000-1,000,000 naive CD8 T cells. CD8 T cells were enriched with RosetteSep CD8+ T Cell Enrichment Cocktail and Ficoll-Paque, followed by ACK red cell lysis. The germline V gene (reference sequence) supplies CDR1 GTSNPN and CDR2 SVGIG. The CDR3 has 14 amino acids, counting the end cysteine and phenylalanine. CDR3 DNA is the only sequence kept; it has 42 bases, read in frame from the first base. V gives up 1 base and J gives up 2 bases, and the segment between their germline ends measures 11 bases. The library was built by means of PCR. Sequencing instrument: Illumina HiSeq 4000. Preparation of bulk TCR libraries followed a previously described approach, with the TCR primers listed in Table S5. Purification of total RNA was performed with the Qiagen AllPrep DNA/RNA kit. Before analysis, reads from multiple sequencing runs of the same library were pooled. On the study's bioinformatics: Only reads with exact TCR constant sequence were kept, trimmed to 150 nt, and grouped by their 12-nt molecular barcodes. Reads within each barcode group were sub-clustered using a 15% Levenshtein threshold, and quality-weighted consensus sequences were constructed for each RNA molecule. Non-functional sequences were filtered out, along with any lower-count sequence sitting one edit away from another sequence. Barcode sub-clusters with fewer than 20% of the maximum read count were removed, based on fitting two negative binomial distributions. The public reads were run again by TCRdb, first through fastp at Q25 and then through MiXCR, and only productive beta chains were kept. Entries are consolidated by CDR3 protein sequence, retaining the most common genes and DNA. The V and J calls, along with clone size, are taken from TCRdb and not from the paper's own processing. In all, the sample holds 550,000 to 750,000 distinct CDR3 sequences, and just under 20% of those were seen once. The ten most abundant clones make up roughly 0.9% of the sample.

This clonotype showed up many times. There is no known antigen for this receptor. Per-base qualities were not stored, and no clone one base away is much larger. The sequence links TRBV30 to TRBJ1-2; a confident D gene designation cannot be given. The TCR sequence derives from a human donor in good health. Some libraries in this study had Jurkat cell RNA spiked in. The sequenced sample was naive CD8+ T cells from blood, with Jurkat cell RNA spiked in. The cell subset or site label on this specimen signifies: FACS-sorted CD8+CD4-CCR7+CD45RA+ naive T cells. The nucleotide sequence reads as follows: TGTGCCTGGAGTGGAAACAGCAACAACTATGGCTACACCTTC. It translates to CAWSGNSNNYGYTF.